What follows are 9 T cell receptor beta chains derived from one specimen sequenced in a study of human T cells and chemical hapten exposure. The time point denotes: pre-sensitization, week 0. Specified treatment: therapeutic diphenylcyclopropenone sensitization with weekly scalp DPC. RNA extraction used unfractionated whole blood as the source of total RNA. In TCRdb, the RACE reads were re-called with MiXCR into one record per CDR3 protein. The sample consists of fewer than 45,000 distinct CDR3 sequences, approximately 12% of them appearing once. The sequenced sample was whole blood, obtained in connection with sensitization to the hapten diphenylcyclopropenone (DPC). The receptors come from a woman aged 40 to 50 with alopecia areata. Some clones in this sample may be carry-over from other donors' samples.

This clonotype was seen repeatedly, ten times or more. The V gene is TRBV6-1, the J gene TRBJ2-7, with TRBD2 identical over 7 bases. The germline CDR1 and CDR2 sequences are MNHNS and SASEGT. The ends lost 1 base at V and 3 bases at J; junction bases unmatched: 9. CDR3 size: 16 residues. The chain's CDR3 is CASSEVKRGPVYEQYF. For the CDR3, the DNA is TGTGCCAGCAGTGAAGTGAAGCGGGGACCTGTCTACGAGCAGTACTTC.

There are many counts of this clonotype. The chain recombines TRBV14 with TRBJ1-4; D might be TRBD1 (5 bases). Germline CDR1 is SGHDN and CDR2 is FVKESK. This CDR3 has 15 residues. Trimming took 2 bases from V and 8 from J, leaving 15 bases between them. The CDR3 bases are TGTGCCAGCAGCCAACGCGGACCCCCAGGGGAAAAACTGTTTTTT. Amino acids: CASSQRGPPGEKLFF.

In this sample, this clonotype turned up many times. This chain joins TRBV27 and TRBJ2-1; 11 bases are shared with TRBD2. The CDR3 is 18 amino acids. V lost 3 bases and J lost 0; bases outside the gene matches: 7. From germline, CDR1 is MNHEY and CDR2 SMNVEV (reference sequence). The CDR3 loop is CASSFLGLADPSYNEQFF. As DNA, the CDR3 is TGTGCCAGCAGTTTTCTGGGACTAGCGGACCCCTCCTACAATGAGCAGTTCTTC.

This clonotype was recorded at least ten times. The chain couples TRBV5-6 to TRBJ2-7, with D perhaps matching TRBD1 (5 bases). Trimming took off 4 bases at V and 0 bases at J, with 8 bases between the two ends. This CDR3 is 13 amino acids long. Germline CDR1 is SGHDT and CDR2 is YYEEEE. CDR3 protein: CASSPDTSYEQYF. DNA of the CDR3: TGTGCCAGCAGCCCGGACACCTCCTACGAGCAGTACTTC. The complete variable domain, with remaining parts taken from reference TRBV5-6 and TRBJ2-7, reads DAGVTQSPTHLIKTRGQQVTLRCSPKSGHDTVSWYQQALGQGPQFIFQYYEEEERQRGNFPDRFSGHQFPNYSSELNVNALLLGDSALYLCASSPDTSYEQYFGPGTRLTVT.

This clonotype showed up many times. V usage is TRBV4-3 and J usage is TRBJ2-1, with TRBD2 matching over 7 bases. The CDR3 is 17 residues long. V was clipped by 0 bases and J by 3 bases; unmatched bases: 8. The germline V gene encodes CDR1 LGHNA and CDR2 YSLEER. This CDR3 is CASSQEASGEIYNEQFF. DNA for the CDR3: TGCGCCAGCAGCCAAGAGGCCAGCGGGGAAATCTACAATGAGCAGTTCTTC.

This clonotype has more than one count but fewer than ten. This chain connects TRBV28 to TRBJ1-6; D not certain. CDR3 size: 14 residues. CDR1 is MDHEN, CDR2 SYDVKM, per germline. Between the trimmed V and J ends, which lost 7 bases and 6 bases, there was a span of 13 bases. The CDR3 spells CASTNPGANSPLHF. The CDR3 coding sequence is TGTGCCAGCACCAATCCGGGAGCTAATTCACCCCTCCACTTT.

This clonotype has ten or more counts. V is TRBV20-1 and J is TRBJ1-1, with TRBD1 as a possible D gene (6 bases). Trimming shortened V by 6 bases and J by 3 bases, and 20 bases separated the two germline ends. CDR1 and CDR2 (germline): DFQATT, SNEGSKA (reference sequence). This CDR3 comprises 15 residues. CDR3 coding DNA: TGCAGTGCCCCGAAGGGCGGGGGCGCGGACACTGAAGCTTTCTTT. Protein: CSAPKGGGADTEAFF.

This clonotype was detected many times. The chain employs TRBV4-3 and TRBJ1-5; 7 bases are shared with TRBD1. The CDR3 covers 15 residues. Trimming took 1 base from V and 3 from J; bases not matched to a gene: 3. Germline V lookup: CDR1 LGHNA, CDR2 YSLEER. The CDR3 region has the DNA TGCGCCAGCAGCCAAGCTCAGGGGGACAATCAGCCCCAGCATTTT. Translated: CASSQAQGDNQPQHF.

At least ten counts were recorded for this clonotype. The CDR3 region is CASSKTSGKADIQYF. CDR3 sequence (DNA): TGTGCCAGCAGTAAGACTAGCGGGAAGGCGGACATTCAGTACTTC. J is TRBJ2-4 and V is TRBV9; TRBD2 agrees at 11 bases. The germline gives CDR1 SGDLS, CDR2 YYNGEE. V shed 5 bases, J shed 8 bases, and the junction held 9 bases outside the gene matches. The CDR3 totals 15 residues.